The TCR beta chain described here comes from a study of patients and donors after allogeneic stem cell transplantation. TCRdb called the RT-PCR reads again in MiXCR, with one record for every CDR3 protein. The data show about 410,000 distinct CDR3 sequences, with under 20% seen just once and over 6% held by the top ten. Germline assignment: CDR1 LNHDA and CDR2 SQIVND (reference sequence). The CDR3 runs 15 residues. V gave up 7 bases and J gave up 4 bases, with 19 bases separating them. This clonotype was recorded a few times. V and J are TRBV19 and TRBJ1-2; D call uncertain. The source material was blood, either unsorted or a sorted T cell fraction (not recorded which). The receptor was isolated from a human donor who was either an allogeneic HSCT recipient or a stem cell or donor lymphocyte infusion donor (not recorded which). It is not recorded whose cells these are; they may come from a transplant donor. The CDR3 coding sequence is TGTGCCAGTATGAGGGCAGAGATACCAGTCTATGGCTACACCTTC. This gives the protein CASMRAEIPVYGYTF. Variable domain in full (rest from reference TRBV19 and TRBJ1-2): DGGITQSPKYLFRKEGQNVTLSCEQNLNHDAMYWYRQDPGQGLRLIYYSQIVNDFQKGDIAEGYSVSREKKESFPLTVTSAQKNPTAFYLCASMRAEIPVYGYTFGSGTRLTVV.